The 20 T cell receptor beta chains below come from one sample, sequenced in a study of PD-L1 blockade in urothelial cancer. TCRdb keeps only in-frame clones here, not all; method: immunoSEQ multiplex PCR. The sample holds about 110,000 clones; around 82% are singletons and the top ten take roughly 2.3%. This specimen consisted of PBMCs, obtained around atezolizumab (anti-PD-L1) treatment. The receptors were gathered from a man in his fifties or sixties with urothelial cancer.

The rearrangement links TRBV7-2 to TRBJ1-2; D unclear. Germline values: CDR1 SGHTA, CDR2 FQGNSA. The ends were cut back, 2 bases at V and 12 bases at J, with 10 bases in the middle. The CDR3 covers 11 residues. The CDR3 DNA reads TGTGCCAGCAGCTTATACGGAGAAAACACCTTC. Its protein is CASSLYGENTF.

The chain uses TRBV19 and TRBJ2-3, with 8 bases lining up with TRBD2. This CDR3 comprises 18 residues. V dropped 4 bases and J dropped 2; count of bases not matched to a gene: 14. In germline, CDR1 is LNHDA, CDR2 SQIVND (reference sequence). The CDR3 DNA reads as TGTGCCAGTAGTACCGACCCGGGGACTAGGGGGTACACAGATACGCAGTATTTT. It is translated as CASSTDPGTRGYTDTQYF.

The chain is built from TRBV18 and TRBJ2-3, with D unresolved. CDR3 size: 13 residues. The germline V gene encodes CDR1 KGHSH and CDR2 LQKENI. V was cut by 4 bases and J by 4 bases, with 9 bases left in between. CDR3 region: CASSHLMPDTQYF. The CDR3 DNA sequence: TGTGCCAGCTCACACCTAATGCCAGATACGCAGTATTTT.

V usage is TRBV7-9 and J usage is TRBJ2-1; 11 nucleotides match TRBD2. J was trimmed by 5 bases and V by 4 bases; bases with no gene match: 7. The germline CDR1 and CDR2 sequences are SEHNR and FQNEAQ (reference sequence). The CDR3 is made up of 16 amino acids. The CDR3 DNA reads TGTGCCAGCAGCTCACCCATAGCGGGAGGGAACAATGAGCAGTTCTTC. Its translation is CASSSPIAGGNNEQFF.

This clone came up once. The rearrangement joins TRBV7-9 to TRBJ2-3; D is unresolved. In germline, CDR1 is SEHNR, CDR2 FQNEAQ (reference sequence). V lost 6 bases to trimming and J lost 0 bases, with 4 bases between them. The CDR3 has 12 residues. As DNA, the CDR3 is TGTGCCAGCAGTCCAAGCACAGATACGCAGTATTTT. Protein sequence: CASSPSTDTQYF.

V and J are TRBV5-4 and TRBJ2-1, with 9 bases matching TRBD1. Trimming took 4 bases from V and 8 from J; bases not matched to a gene: 7. Per the germline V gene, CDR1 is SGHNT and CDR2 is YYREEE (reference sequence). The CDR3 is made up of 14 amino acids. In DNA form, the CDR3 reads TGTGCCAGCAGCCAGGGACAGGGTCCGTATGAGCAGTTCTTC. Translated: CASSQGQGPYEQFF.

The chain uses TRBV18 and TRBJ2-7; 8 nucleotides align to TRBD1. CDR3 length: 12 amino acids. The germline CDR1 and CDR2 sequences are KGHSH and LQKENI. V lost 4 bases to trimming and J lost 6 bases; unmatched junction nucleotides: 2. The CDR3 coding sequence is TGTGCCAGCTCACTCGACAGGGGCGAGCAGTACTTC. Protein sequence: CASSLDRGEQYF.

This clone was seen only once. The chain employs TRBV5-6 and TRBJ2-7, with TRBD2 matching over 8 bases. Trimming took 1 base from V and 2 from J; bases not matched to a gene: 8. The germline gives CDR1 SGHDT, CDR2 YYEEEE. The CDR3 consists of 16 residues. CDR3 DNA: TGTGCCAGCAGCTTGTTCCCTAGCGGGCGAACCTACGAGCAGTACTTC. Encoded protein: CASSLFPSGRTYEQYF.

The chain recombines TRBV4-1 with TRBJ2-3, with D possibly matching TRBD2 (6 bases). The V gene's germline CDR1 is MGHRA and CDR2 YSYEKL. The CDR3 length is 14 residues. V was pared by 7 bases and J by 0 bases, with 11 bases between. CDR3 protein: CASTSVPSTDTQYF. As DNA, the CDR3 is TGCGCCAGCACTAGCGTCCCTAGCACAGATACGCAGTATTTT.

The chain carries TRBV18 and TRBJ2-1; 7 nucleotides match TRBD2. The CDR3 loop spans 16 amino acids. Germline CDR1 KGHSH, CDR2 LQKENI. Losses at the gene ends were 3 bases for V and 2 bases for J; bases not matched to a gene: 7. This chain's CDR3 is CASSPLVGTTYNEQFF. CDR3 nucleotide sequence: TGTGCCAGCTCACCGTTGGTCGGGACTACCTACAATGAGCAGTTCTTC.

This chain uses TRBV5-6 with TRBJ2-2, with 11 bases aligning to TRBD1. The germline CDR1 and CDR2 sequences are SGHDT and YYEEEE. Unmatched junction bases numbered 7, after V lost 0 bases and J lost 3 bases. CDR3 length: 18 amino acids. The CDR3, as DNA: TGTGCCAGCAGCTTGGGGCGGACAGGGGGCTCCTACACCGGGGAGCTGTTTTTT. Translating gives CASSLGRTGGSYTGELFF. The full variable domain, in which reference TRBV5-6 and TRBJ2-2 provide the parts outside the CDR3, is DAGVTQSPTHLIKTRGQQVTLRCSPKSGHDTVSWYQQALGQGPQFIFQYYEEEERQRGNFPDRFSGHQFPNYSSELNVNALLLGDSALYLCASSLGRTGGSYTGELFFGEGSRLTVL.

This clone was found once. This chain joins TRBV7-8 and TRBJ2-7; D is ambiguous. Germline CDR1 SGHVS, CDR2 FQNEAQ. V lost 6 bases and J 3 bases, leaving 15 bases between the germline ends. The CDR3 runs to 14 residues. CDR3 in DNA: TGTGCCAGCAGGGAGTCTGGTACCTTCTACGAGCAGTACTTC. Its protein product is CASRESGTFYEQYF.

The CDR3: CASASAGGPTGELFF. The CDR3 coding sequence is TGTGCCAGCGCCTCGGCGGGAGGTCCCACCGGGGAGCTGTTTTTT. This chain joins TRBV6-5 and TRBJ2-2; 8 bases agree with TRBD2. The ends lost 8 bases at V and 4 bases at J; junction bases unmatched: 9. Germline V lookup: CDR1 MNHEY, CDR2 SVGAGI. The CDR3 sequence is 15 residues long.

This chain uses TRBV5-1 with TRBJ2-5; D is undetermined. Trimming removed 1 base from V and 5 bases from J, with 3 bases in between. This CDR3 comprises 11 residues. The germline V gene has CDR1 SGHRS and CDR2 YFSETQ. CDR3 region: CASSLYETQYF. DNA of the CDR3: TGCGCCAGCAGCTTGTATGAGACCCAGTACTTC.

This chain links TRBV28 with TRBJ2-7; 7 bases line up with TRBD1. The CDR3 runs 15 residues. Germline V CDR1 and CDR2: MDHEN, SYDVKM. V lost 6 bases, J lost 2 bases, and 10 bases stayed unmatched. This CDR3 is CASSSRDRAPYEQYF. The CDR3 DNA is TGTGCCAGCAGCTCTCGAGACAGGGCCCCCTACGAGCAGTACTTC.

This chain uses TRBV5-1 with TRBJ1-2; D remains ambiguous. Germline V gives CDR1 SGHRS, CDR2 YFSETQ. The V end was cut by 4 bases, the J end by 1 base, with 11 bases between. The CDR3 spans 14 residues. This CDR3 reads CASSPEGINYGYTF. The CDR3 DNA is TGCGCCAGCAGCCCTGAGGGTATTAACTATGGCTACACCTTC.

The chain recombines TRBV7-2 with TRBJ1-1; D not certain. V was shortened by 2 bases and J by 7 bases, with 14 bases between the two germline ends. CDR3 length: 14 amino acids. Germline CDR1 reads SGHTA; CDR2 reads FQGNSA. CDR3 loop: CASSLHKATGEAFF. The CDR3 DNA reads TGTGCCAGCAGCTTACATAAGGCCACGGGTGAAGCTTTCTTT.

For the CDR3, the DNA is TGTGCCAGCAGTCCCCTCGGGGGGAGCACAGATACGCAGTATTTT. It yields the protein CASSPLGGSTDTQYF. V and J are TRBV6-1 and TRBJ2-3; the match to TRBD2 covers 7 bases. V gave up 5 bases and J gave up 0 bases; unmatched junction bases: 5. This CDR3 has 15 amino acids. Germline lookup yields CDR1 MNHNS and CDR2 SASEGT.

The J gene is TRBJ2-1, the V gene TRBV11-3, with 15 bases identical to TRBD2. Germline CDR1 SGHNT, CDR2 YENEEA. V shed 6 bases, J shed 7 bases, and the junction held 4 bases outside the gene matches. The CDR3 loop spans 15 amino acids. CDR3 coding DNA: TGTGCCAGCAGTACGGGACTAGCGGGAGGTAATGAGCAGTTCTTC. Protein: CASSTGLAGGNEQFF.

The CDR3 DNA sequence: TGTGCCAGCAGGGGACAGATAGGTTCCTATGGCTACACCTTC. This codes for CASRGQIGSYGYTF. The J gene is TRBJ1-2, the V gene TRBV2, with 7 bases lining up with TRBD1. Germline CDR1 reads SNHLY; CDR2 reads FYNNEI. Germline trimming cut 6 bases from V and 4 bases from J; bases unmatched to any gene: 8. This CDR3 comprises 14 residues. Complete variable domain (other parts from reference TRBV2 and TRBJ1-2): EPEVTQTPSHQVTQMGQEVILRCVPISNHLYFYWYRQILGQKVEFLVSFYNNEISEKSEIFDDQFSVERPDGSNFTLKIRSTKLEDSAMYFCASRGQIGSYGYTFGSGTRLTVV.